This passage covers 22 T cell receptor beta chains from one sample sequenced in a study of T cell repertoires in cytomegalovirus infection. TCRdb recomputed calls from the reads with MiXCR, one row per CDR3 protein. The sample lists under 850,000 distinct CDR3 sequences, 33% occurring once. Their antigens remain unidentified. The sequencing used cultured PBMCs, collected from culture after CMV antigen stimulation. The receptors stem from a human donor in good health (CMV status not recorded). Some clones in this sample may be carry-over from other donors' samples.

The chain uses TRBV28 and TRBJ2-4; D might be TRBD2 (6 bases). Germline CDR1 reads MDHEN; CDR2 reads SYDVKM. Trimming left V 3 bases short and J 3 bases short, with 12 bases between. The CDR3 covers 15 residues. The CDR3 DNA is TGTGCCAGCAGTTTCCGCGGGACTCTCAAAAACATTCAGTACTTC. It specifies CASSFRGTLKNIQYF.

V and J are TRBV4-2 and TRBJ2-1; perhaps D is TRBD1 or TRBD2 (5 bases each). Trimming removed 8 bases from V and 2 bases from J, with 19 bases in between. The CDR3 length is 16 residues. Looked up from germline, CDR1 is LGHNA and CDR2 is YNFKEQ. CDR3 protein: CASGRRGDPTYNEQFF. CDR3 sequence (DNA): TGTGCCAGCGGACGGAGAGGGGACCCGACCTACAATGAGCAGTTCTTC.

This chain uses TRBV11-2 with TRBJ1-3; D is uncertain. CDR3 length equals 12 residues. V dropped 10 bases and J dropped 0 bases, with 7 bases sitting between them. Germline V gene data show CDR1 as SGHAT and CDR2 as FQNNGV. For the CDR3, the DNA is TGTGCCACTCAGAGCTCTGGAAACACCATATATTTT. Its translation: CATQSSGNTIYF. Based on the CDR3 plus reference TRBV11-2 and TRBJ1-3, the full variable domain is EAGVAQSPRYKIIEKRQSVAFWCNPISGHATLYWYQQILGQGPKLLIQFQNNGVVDDSQLPKDRFSAERLKGVDSTLKIQPAKLEDSAVYLCATQSSGNTIYFGEGSWLTVV.

The rearrangement links TRBV15 to TRBJ2-7; D ambiguous. CDR1 LNHNV and CDR2 YYDKDF come from the germline V gene (reference sequence). The CDR3 is made up of 16 amino acids. V was cut by 2 bases and J by 2 bases, with 16 bases left in between. The CDR3 bases are TGTGCCACCAGCAGACTCCTCGGTCGGGCACCCTACGAGCAGTACTTC. This codes for CATSRLLGRAPYEQYF.

V gene TRBV7-2 combines with J gene TRBJ1-5, with D unclear. Germline lookup yields CDR1 SGHTA and CDR2 FQGNSA. This CDR3 comprises 16 residues. The V end lost 3 bases, the J end lost 3 bases, and 15 bases lay between the germline ends. The CDR3 loop reads CASSLTSIGNNQPQHF. The CDR3 region has the DNA TGTGCCAGCAGCTTGACAAGCATAGGGAACAATCAGCCCCAGCATTTT.

V usage is TRBV10-3 and J usage is TRBJ1-1, with no clear D. The CDR3 loop spans 12 amino acids. Germline V gene data show CDR1 as ENHRY and CDR2 as SYGVKD. V was pared by 3 bases and J by 1 base, with 3 bases between. The CDR3 here is CAISDQNTEAFF. CDR3 bases: TGTGCCATCAGTGATCAGAACACTGAAGCTTTCTTT.

In this sample, this clonotype turned up a few times. The chain couples TRBV4-1 to TRBJ2-5; a possible D gene is TRBD2 (7 bases). Trimming cost V 8 bases and J 2 bases, with 15 bases left between them. This CDR3 is 14 amino acids long. Germline loops: CDR1 MGHRA, CDR2 YSYEKL. In DNA form, the CDR3 reads TGCGCCAGCGGTAGGGGGGGCGCACAAGAGACCCAGTACTTC. Its translation: CASGRGGAQETQYF.

The rearrangement uses TRBV7-2 and TRBJ2-7; no clear D gene. Germline V lookup: CDR1 SGHTA, CDR2 FQGNSA. The CDR3 is made up of 15 amino acids. Trimming took 1 base from V and 3 from J, leaving 13 bases between them. The CDR3 is CASSLDTARFYEQYF. As DNA, the CDR3 is TGTGCCAGCAGCTTAGATACAGCCCGCTTCTACGAGCAGTACTTC.

The sample holds a few counts of this clonotype. V usage is TRBV7-2 and J usage is TRBJ1-1; the D gene is possibly TRBD1 (5 bases). Germline V gene data show CDR1 as SGHTA and CDR2 as FQGNSA. CDR3 size: 16 residues. V was shortened by 5 bases and J by 2 bases, with 18 bases between the two germline ends. The CDR3 sequence: CASSQGQITQNTEAFF. CDR3 nucleotide sequence: TGTGCCAGCAGCCAAGGACAAATCACACAAAACACTGAAGCTTTCTTT.

V is TRBV20-1 and J is TRBJ2-7, with TRBD1 matching over 11 bases. J lost 4 bases, V lost 0 bases, and 5 bases had no gene match. The CDR3 is 15 residues long. Germline CDR1 is DFQATT and CDR2 is SNEGSKA (reference sequence). The CDR3 loop reads CSAREGTGGEYEQYF. DNA of the CDR3: TGCAGTGCTAGAGAAGGGACAGGGGGTGAATACGAGCAGTACTTC.

The chain uses TRBV7-4 and TRBJ2-7, with D maybe TRBD1 (6 bases). Trimming left V 3 bases short and J 3 bases short, with 12 bases between. This CDR3 has 14 amino acids. Germline values: CDR1 SGHVT, CDR2 SQSDAQ. The CDR3 loop reads CASSFGKQGYEQYF. As DNA, the CDR3 is TGTGCCAGCAGCTTCGGGAAACAGGGCTACGAGCAGTACTTC.

The genes are TRBV6-5 and TRBJ2-7; possibly TRBD1 or TRBD2 for D (5 bases each). The CDR3 extends over 12 amino acids. The V end was cut by 7 bases, the J end by 6 bases, with 13 bases between. The germline V gene encodes CDR1 MNHEY and CDR2 SVGAGI. The CDR3 spells CASNYPGGEQYF. The CDR3 bases are TGTGCCAGCAACTACCCTGGGGGCGAGCAGTACTTC.

This rearrangement joins TRBV10-3 to TRBJ2-7, with TRBD2 as a possible D gene (6 bases). Germline loops: CDR1 ENHRY, CDR2 SYGVKD. The CDR3 loop spans 12 amino acids. Trimming removed 4 bases from V and 6 bases from J, with 10 bases in between. CDR3 region: CAISAGEAEQYF. The CDR3, as DNA: TGTGCCATCAGTGCGGGGGAGGCCGAGCAGTACTTC.

The sample holds many counts of this clonotype. The gene calls are TRBV7-8 and TRBJ1-1; 8 bases match TRBD1. Germline lookup yields CDR1 SGHVS and CDR2 FQNEAQ. V shed 5 bases and J 5 bases; nucleotides not matched to a gene: 7. This CDR3 region has 14 residues. The CDR3 protein is CASSGRGRRTEAFF. The CDR3 DNA sequence: TGTGCCAGCAGCGGCAGGGGGCGACGGACTGAAGCTTTCTTT.

The rearrangement joins TRBV7-9 to TRBJ1-1, with D hard to call. Trimming cost V 1 base and J 5 bases, with 8 bases left between them. There are 13 residues in the CDR3. Germline V CDR1 and CDR2: SEHNR, FQNEAQ (reference sequence). The CDR3 loop is CASSLGGWTEAFF. CDR3 nucleotides: TGTGCCAGCAGCTTAGGGGGTTGGACTGAAGCTTTCTTT.

V gene TRBV12-3 or TRBV12-4 combines with J gene TRBJ2-1; 9 bases align to TRBD2. The CDR3 has 16 amino acids. The V and J ends lost 5 bases and 3 bases, in that order; junction bases with no gene match: 8. The CDR3 nucleotides are TGTGCCAGCAGTAACGGGACTAGCCTAATCTACAATGAGCAGTTCTTC. Translated, it gives CASSNGTSLIYNEQFF.

The V and J genes are TRBV7-2 and TRBJ2-3; 7 nucleotides line up with TRBD2. The CDR3 contains 16 residues. Looked up from germline, CDR1 is SGHTA and CDR2 is FQGNSA. The ends lost 4 bases at V and 2 bases at J; junction bases unmatched: 9. This CDR3 reads CASSSPLSGNTDTQYF. Written as DNA, the CDR3 is TGTGCCAGCAGCTCCCCCTTGAGCGGGAACACAGATACGCAGTATTTT.

The genes are TRBV12-3 or TRBV12-4 and TRBJ1-2; D is possibly TRBD1 (6 bases). With 7 bases removed from V and 3 bases from J, the gap between germline ends came to 12 bases. The CDR3 covers 13 residues. CDR3 residues: CASTPQGHYGYTF. The CDR3 nucleotides are TGTGCCAGCACGCCACAGGGCCACTATGGCTACACCTTC.

The chain couples TRBV20-1 to TRBJ2-2; TRBD2 might be the D (7 bases). The ends were cut back, 6 bases at V and 6 bases at J, with 23 bases in the middle. Germline lookup yields CDR1 DFQATT and CDR2 SNEGSKA (reference sequence). CDR3 length: 16 residues. Written as DNA, the CDR3 is TGCAGTGCAAAGGGGGGGGCCAGTACCCAATCCGGGGAGCTGTTTTTT. This sequence encodes CSAKGGASTQSGELFF.

This clonotype came up many times. The rearrangement links TRBV7-2 to TRBJ2-7; 8 bases fit TRBD1. This CDR3 spans 15 amino acids. The germline V gene has CDR1 SGHTA and CDR2 FQGNSA. J lost 3 bases, V lost 3 bases, and 7 bases had no gene match. Here the CDR3 reads CASSFEGQVNYEQYF. CDR3 DNA sequence: TGTGCCAGCAGCTTCGAGGGACAGGTGAACTACGAGCAGTACTTC.

V and J are TRBV6-1 and TRBJ2-3, with D unresolved. CDR3 size: 14 residues. Germline assignment: CDR1 MNHNS and CDR2 SASEGT. Trimming removed 10 bases at V and 2 bases at J, with 16 bases between. This chain's CDR3 is CATLGKANTDTQYF. DNA for the CDR3: TGTGCCACCCTAGGGAAGGCGAACACAGATACGCAGTATTTT.

This clonotype was seen more than once but under ten times. This rearrangement joins TRBV12-3 or TRBV12-4 to TRBJ1-3; 8 bases map to TRBD1. J gave up 5 bases and V 2 bases, and 5 bases lay outside the gene matches. The length of the CDR3 is 15 residues. Here the CDR3 reads CASSLRGTGRNTIYF. The CDR3 DNA is TGTGCCAGCAGTTTACGCGGGACAGGCAGAAACACCATATATTTT.